Listed below are T cell receptor beta chains from one sample, sequenced in a study of PD-1 blockade in classical Hodgkin lymphoma. Libraries were prepared by immunoSEQ multiplex PCR; TCRdb keeps only in-frame clonotypes and omits some of them. The sample lists under 70,000 clones; around 75% were seen once. The source material was peripheral blood mononuclear cells (PBMCs), sampled before the second cycle of nivolumab. These receptors all come from a human donor with classical Hodgkin lymphoma. Both conserved end residues are part of each CDR3. Fields, in order: CDR3 protein, CDR3 DNA, V gene, D gene, clone size, J gene. D genes are given only for firm matches. Clone size appears in some rows only: once, few, many, or a class for an expanded clone.

CDR3 protein: CASSIGRAYGYTF
CDR3 DNA: TGTGCCAGCAGTATCGGCAGGGCCTATGGCTACACCTTC
V gene: TRBV11-2
D gene: -
clone size: few
J gene: TRBJ1-2

CDR3 protein: CASSPQATVITDTQYF
CDR3 DNA: TGTGCCAGCTCACCTCAGGCCACAGTTATCACAGATACGCAGTATTTT
V gene: TRBV18
D gene: -
clone size: -
J gene: TRBJ2-3

CDR3 protein: CASSLIGGGTDTQYF
CDR3 DNA: TGTGCCAGCAGCTTAATTGGAGGAGGCACAGATACGCAGTATTTT
V gene: TRBV7-3
D gene: -
clone size: -
J gene: TRBJ2-3

CDR3 protein: CASSQALGAEAFF
CDR3 DNA: TGTGCCAGCAGCCAAGCCCTTGGGGCTGAAGCTTTCTTT
V gene: TRBV28
D gene: -
clone size: -
J gene: TRBJ1-1

CDR3 protein: CASSLGQGYRSPLHF
CDR3 DNA: TGTGCCAGCAGTCTTGGACAGGGCTATAGATCACCCCTCCACTTT
V gene: TRBV28
D gene: TRBD1
clone size: -
J gene: TRBJ1-6

CDR3 protein: CASSQKGQGRPSTDTQYF
CDR3 DNA: TGTGCCAGCTCACAAAAGGGACAGGGGAGACCTAGCACAGATACGCAGTATTTT
V gene: TRBV18
D gene: TRBD1
clone size: -
J gene: TRBJ2-3

CDR3 protein: CASSVEGGLGTEAFF
CDR3 DNA: TGTGCCAGCAGCGTAGAGGGGGGACTGGGGACTGAAGCTTTCTTT
V gene: TRBV9
D gene: -
clone size: -
J gene: TRBJ1-1

CDR3 protein: CASSLGFDEQYF
CDR3 DNA: TGTGCCAGCAGCTTAGGCTTTGACGAGCAGTACTTC
V gene: TRBV7-3
D gene: -
clone size: -
J gene: TRBJ2-7

CDR3 protein: CASSSDGSYEQYF
CDR3 DNA: TGTGCCAGCAGTTCTGATGGCTCCTACGAGCAGTACTTC
V gene: TRBV6-5
D gene: -
clone size: -
J gene: TRBJ2-7

CDR3 protein: CASLDRTSYEQYF
CDR3 DNA: TGTGCCAGCCTCGACAGGACTTCCTACGAGCAGTACTTC
V gene: TRBV28
D gene: -
clone size: -
J gene: TRBJ2-7

CDR3 protein: CASSSEGQGDQPQHF
CDR3 DNA: TGTGCCAGCAGTTCGGAGGGACAGGGGGATCAGCCCCAGCATTTT
V gene: TRBV28
D gene: TRBD1
clone size: few
J gene: TRBJ1-5

CDR3 protein: CASSPALGEYEQYF
CDR3 DNA: TGTGCCAGCTCACCCGCCCTGGGAGAGTACGAGCAGTACTTC
V gene: TRBV18
D gene: -
clone size: few
J gene: TRBJ2-7

CDR3 protein: CASSEEGTGYNEKLFF
CDR3 DNA: TGTGCCAGCAGTGAAGAGGGGACAGGATATAACGAAAAACTGTTTTTT
V gene: TRBV25-1
D gene: TRBD1
clone size: -
J gene: TRBJ1-4

CDR3 protein: CASNRLFSGANVLTF
CDR3 DNA: TGCGCCAGCAACCGACTGTTCTCTGGGGCCAACGTCCTGACTTTC
V gene: TRBV5-1
D gene: -
clone size: -
J gene: TRBJ2-6

CDR3 protein: CSARDGRETQYF
CDR3 DNA: TGCAGTGCCAGGGACGGCAGAGAGACCCAGTACTTC
V gene: TRBV29-1
D gene: -
clone size: -
J gene: TRBJ2-5

CDR3 protein: CASSVGTALEAFF
CDR3 DNA: TGTGCCAGCAGCGTCGGGACAGCACTTGAAGCTTTCTTT
V gene: TRBV9
D gene: TRBD1
clone size: once
J gene: TRBJ1-1

CDR3 protein: CASSRQGTQYF
CDR3 DNA: TGTGCCAGCAGCAGACAGGGGACCCAGTACTTC
V gene: TRBV5-6
D gene: TRBD1
clone size: -
J gene: TRBJ2-5

CDR3 protein: CASSLTGYEQYF
CDR3 DNA: TGTGCCAGCAGTTTAACCGGGTACGAGCAGTACTTC
V gene: TRBV27
D gene: -
clone size: -
J gene: TRBJ2-7

CDR3 protein: CASSLEATGVNEQYF
CDR3 DNA: TGTGCCAGCAGCTTAGAGGCTACAGGGGTAAACGAGCAGTACTTC
V gene: TRBV11-3
D gene: TRBD1
clone size: few
J gene: TRBJ2-7

CDR3 protein: CATHPLAQSTGVDQPQHF
CDR3 DNA: TGTGCCACACATCCTTTGGCCCAGTCGACAGGGGTGGATCAGCCCCAGCATTTT
V gene: TRBV7-9
D gene: TRBD1
clone size: -
J gene: TRBJ1-5

CDR3 protein: CASSLSQGAYNEQFF
CDR3 DNA: TGTGCCAGCAGTTTATCTCAGGGTGCCTACAATGAGCAGTTCTTC
V gene: TRBV27
D gene: -
clone size: -
J gene: TRBJ2-1

CDR3 protein: CASSFRTGGYYGYTF
CDR3 DNA: TGTGCCAGCAGTTTTCGGACAGGGGGCTACTATGGCTACACCTTC
V gene: TRBV28
D gene: TRBD1
clone size: -
J gene: TRBJ1-2

CDR3 protein: CASSQERVSNTEAFF
CDR3 DNA: TGTGCCAGCAGCCAAGAACGGGTCAGTAACACTGAAGCTTTCTTT
V gene: TRBV4-2
D gene: -
clone size: -
J gene: TRBJ1-1

CDR3 protein: CASSQVMSTGSTDTQYF
CDR3 DNA: TGCGCCAGCAGCCAAGTCATGTCCACAGGGAGCACAGATACGCAGTATTTT
V gene: TRBV4-1
D gene: -
clone size: -
J gene: TRBJ2-3

CDR3 protein: CASSLVGDGDTEAFF
CDR3 DNA: TGCGCCAGCAGCTTGGTGGGTGACGGTGACACTGAAGCTTTCTTT
V gene: TRBV5-1
D gene: -
clone size: -
J gene: TRBJ1-1

CDR3 protein: CASSPGTGSTGELFF
CDR3 DNA: TGTGCCAGCAGCCCGGGGACAGGGAGCACCGGGGAGCTGTTTTTT
V gene: TRBV7-9
D gene: TRBD1
clone size: -
J gene: TRBJ2-2

CDR3 protein: CASSLWGDSPNSPLHF
CDR3 DNA: TGCGCCAGCAGCTTGTGGGGGGACAGCCCTAATTCACCCCTCCACTTT
V gene: TRBV5-1
D gene: TRBD1
clone size: -
J gene: TRBJ1-6

CDR3 protein: CASSEMRGRNTIYF
CDR3 DNA: TGTGCCAGCAGTGAAATGAGGGGCCGGAACACCATATATTTT
V gene: TRBV6-1
D gene: -
clone size: -
J gene: TRBJ1-3